Listed below are T cell receptor beta chains from one sample, sequenced in a study of blood T cell repertoires in COVID-19. Sequencing was performed with immunoSEQ multiplex PCR; in TCRdb, only in-frame clones are kept and a portion is missing. The data hold some 87,000 clones, with under 90% observed a single time. The sample comprised peripheral blood. Receptors were obtained from a woman between 65 and 79 years old with acute or convalescent COVID-19. The CDR3 runs from the conserved cysteine through the conserved F or W. A D gene is named only where the DNA matches it firmly. The size of a clone is reported for some rows only, either as once, few or many, or as a class for expanded clones.

j_call v_call d_call clone_size cdr3_aa cdr3_nt
TRBJ2-7 TRBV11-2 TRBD1 NA CASSLSSTGVYEQYF TGTGCCAGCAGCTTATCCTCGACAGGGGTTTACGAGCAGTACTTC
TRBJ2-1 TRBV16 NA NA CASSQSRLQRNEQFF TGTGCCAGCAGCCAATCGCGCCTCCAGCGCAATGAGCAGTTCTTC
TRBJ2-5 TRBV29-1 NA NA CSVEVRAGTQYF TGCAGCGTTGAGGTGAGAGCGGGGACCCAGTACTTC
TRBJ1-1 TRBV19 NA NA CASSQTNQQAPNTEAFF TGTGCCAGTAGTCAAACGAACCAACAGGCCCCGAACACTGAAGCTTTCTTT
TRBJ1-3 TRBV10-2 NA once CASKVQGSENTIYF TGCGCCAGCAAAGTACAGGGTAGTGAAAACACCATATATTTT
TRBJ2-3 TRBV27 TRBD1 NA CASRDPGQGLRDTQYF TGTGCCAGCAGGGATCCCGGACAGGGTTTAAGAGATACGCAGTATTTT
TRBJ1-3 TRBV23-1 TRBD1 NA CASSQSRDRVGTKSVSGNTIYF TGCGCCAGCAGTCAATCTCGGGACAGGGTGGGAACTAAATCAGTCTCTGGAAACACCATATATTTT
TRBJ1-1 TRBV18 TRBD1 once CASSISGTDTEAFF TGTGCCAGCTCAATATCCGGGACAGACACTGAAGCTTTCTTT
TRBJ1-2 TRBV19 NA NA CASSIGTTNYGYTF TGTGCCAGTAGTATTGGGACAACTAACTATGGCTACACCTTC
TRBJ1-2 TRBV5-8 NA once CASSLEGRVPYGYTF TGTGCCAGCAGCTTGGAAGGCAGGGTACCGTATGGCTACACCTTC
TRBJ1-4 TRBV5-6 NA NA CASSFRGLYEKLFF TGTGCCAGCAGCTTCCGCGGACTCTATGAAAAACTGTTTTTT
TRBJ2-7 TRBV4-1 TRBD2 NA CASSQGRELFYEQYF TGCGCCAGCAGCCAAGGGCGGGAGTTATTCTACGAGCAGTACTTC
TRBJ2-3 TRBV3-1/TRBV3-2 TRBD2 NA CASSQTRLAGEADTQYF TGTGCCAGCAGCCAAACCCGACTAGCGGGAGAAGCTGATACGCAGTATTTT
TRBJ2-7 TRBV3-1/TRBV3-2 NA NA CASSQAGGLLGGSEQYF TGTGCCAGCAGCCAAGCGGGAGGGCTCTTAGGGGGCTCCGAGCAGTACTTC
TRBJ1-4 TRBV13 NA NA CASSQGPSGNEKLFF TGTGCCAGCAGCCAGGGGCCTAGCGGTAACGAAAAACTGTTTTTT
TRBJ2-7 TRBV28 TRBD2 medium-sized CASSLRTSGRDSYEQYF TGTGCCAGCAGTTTAAGAACTAGCGGGAGGGACTCCTACGAGCAGTACTTC
TRBJ1-5 TRBV19 NA NA CASSKDRTYSNQPQHF TGTGCCAGTAGCAAAGACAGGACTTATAGCAATCAGCCCCAGCATTTT
TRBJ2-3 TRBV27 TRBD2 NA CASSYGLALTQYF TGTGCCAGCAGTTACGGACTAGCTCTAACGCAGTATTTT
TRBJ2-5 TRBV4-1 TRBD2 many CASSQEANLAGGRQETQYF TGCGCCAGCAGCCAAGAGGCAAACCTAGCGGGAGGCCGCCAAGAGACCCAGTACTTC
TRBJ1-5 TRBV30 NA NA CAWETSPTQRAQHF TGTGCCTGGGAGACTAGCCCCACTCAGAGGGCCCAGCATTTT
TRBJ2-6 TRBV3-1/TRBV3-2 NA NA CASSQEKGWLGSGANVLTF TGTGCCAGCAGCCAAGAAAAGGGGTGGTTAGGCTCTGGGGCCAACGTCCTGACTTTC
TRBJ1-2 TRBV7-9 TRBD1 NA CASSLLEWDSDGYTF TGTGCCAGCAGCTTATTAGAGTGGGACAGCGATGGCTACACCTTC
TRBJ2-1 TRBV9 TRBD1 NA CASSANPGGSSYNEQFF TGTGCCAGCAGCGCCAACCCAGGGGGCAGCTCCTACAATGAGCAGTTCTTC
TRBJ1-1 TRBV19 NA NA CASSADSLNTEAFF TGTGCCAGTAGTGCGGACAGTTTGAACACTGAAGCTTTCTTT
TRBJ1-2 TRBV5-5 NA once CASSLLGVDGYTF TGTGCCAGCAGCCTTTTAGGGGTAGATGGCTACACCTTC
TRBJ2-7 TRBV12-3/TRBV12-4 TRBD2 NA CASMGLVFYEQYF TGTGCCAGCATGGGACTAGTATTCTACGAGCAGTACTTC
TRBJ1-4 TRBV4-1 NA NA CASSHGGRINEKLFF TGCGCCAGCAGCCATGGCGGGCGAATTAATGAAAAACTGTTTTTT
TRBJ1-2 TRBV28 TRBD1 NA CASSLDRTGGGYTF TGTGCCAGCAGTTTGGATAGGACAGGGGGAGGCTACACCTTC
TRBJ2-1 TRBV7-2 TRBD2 NA CASIPGTSGSSEQFF TGTGCCAGCATCCCCGGGACTAGCGGGAGTAGTGAGCAGTTCTTC
TRBJ2-7 TRBV14 TRBD2 NA CASSQQPGLAGREQYF TGTGCCAGCAGCCAACAGCCGGGACTAGCGGGACGCGAGCAGTACTTC
TRBJ1-6 TRBV28 NA NA CASSLIGQLTGSYNSPLHF TGTGCCAGCAGTCTTATCGGACAGCTCACTGGCTCCTATAATTCACCCCTCCACTTT
TRBJ2-7 TRBV28 TRBD1 NA CASSLDRGQYEQYF TGTGCCAGCAGTTTAGACAGGGGGCAGTACGAGCAGTACTTC
TRBJ1-5 TRBV19 NA NA CASSTHRDTKTRKPQHF TGTGCCAGTAGTACGCACCGGGACACAAAAACGAGAAAGCCCCAGCATTTT